This T cell receptor beta chain comes out of a study of blood T cell repertoires in COVID-19. Study as a whole: The analysed material was cDNA or gDNA that came from T cells, B-cell-depleted T cells, or PBMCs.

Generated by immunoSEQ multiplex PCR, the TCRdb table keeps only in-frame clones and is missing some. This sample carries about 350,000 clones, roughly nine tenths of them seen once, and the ten largest clones take approximately 3%. This study enrolled people aged about 18 to 100 from 24 US geographic areas. Allocation to cohorts depended on clinical history reported by the participants. The receptor comes from a woman in her 30s who had recovered from COVID-19. Material: PBMCs or T cells enriched from blood (not recorded which).

CDR3: CASRQGEGSPLHF. In nucleotides, the CDR3 is TGCGCCAGCAGACAGGGTGAGGGTTCACCCCTCCACTTT. V gene TRBV10-2 combines with J gene TRBJ1-6, with D tentatively TRBD1 (6 bases). Germline values: CDR1 WSHSY, CDR2 SAAADI. CDR3 length: 13 residues. V was trimmed by 6 bases and J by 9 bases, leaving 12 bases between them.